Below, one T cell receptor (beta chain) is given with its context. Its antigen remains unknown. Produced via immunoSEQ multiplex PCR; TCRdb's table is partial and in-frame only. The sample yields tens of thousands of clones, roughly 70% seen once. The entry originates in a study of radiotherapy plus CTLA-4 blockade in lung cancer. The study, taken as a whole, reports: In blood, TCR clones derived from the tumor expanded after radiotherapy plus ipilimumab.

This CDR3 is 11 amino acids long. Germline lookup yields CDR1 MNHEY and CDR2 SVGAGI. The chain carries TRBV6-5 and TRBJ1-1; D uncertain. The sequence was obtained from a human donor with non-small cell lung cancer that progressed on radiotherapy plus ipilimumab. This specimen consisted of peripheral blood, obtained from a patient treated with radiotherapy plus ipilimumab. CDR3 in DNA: TGTGTCTCGAGGAGCGACACTGAAGCTTTCTTT. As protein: CVSRSDTEAFF.